The entry below describes one TCR beta chain. Using immunoSEQ multiplex PCR, the repertoire was profiled, and TCRdb retains in-frame clones only, with some absent. Of some 130,000 clones listed, about nine tenths were seen once; the top ten hold around 4.5%. Deletions cut 4 bases from V and 8 bases from J, with 14 bases between. The CDR3 has 13 amino acids. Looked up from germline, CDR1 is LGHDT and CDR2 is YNNKEL (reference sequence). The entry originates in a study of blood T cell repertoires in COVID-19. Sequenced material: PBMCs or T cells enriched from blood (not recorded which). V usage is TRBV3-1 (or the pseudogene TRBV3-2) and J usage is TRBJ1-2; no reliable D call. The clonotype comes from a man between 45 and 60 years old who had recovered from COVID-19. CDR3 coding DNA: TGTGCCAGCAGCCGAGGAGGGTATATGGGCTACACCTTC. Its translation: CASSRGGYMGYTF.